This TCR beta chain was captured by sequencing in a study of blood T cells in healthy people across ages (dated by TCRdb to 2013 to 2016). Study-wide context: Template switching captured roughly one uniquely barcoded TCR beta cDNA molecule per two T cells in model experiments. The study measured age-related changes in TCR beta repertoire diversity using deep sequencing normalized with unique cDNA molecular identifiers. The study analyzed two additional independent replicas of 1 million unique cDNA reads from the same blood draw for two donors, one aged 18 to 30 and one aged 80 or older. Donors were grouped into four age groups: young (average approximately 15 years), middle-aged (39), aged (approximately 58) and long-lived (approximately 78).

What the work shows at the level of the full study, not this receptor alone: There was a strong correlation between observed TCR beta diversity and the percentage of naive T cells measured by flow cytometry. Compared with the aged group, the long-lived group had more naive CD4+ T cells, fewer expanded clones and increased TCR diversity, a pattern suggesting age selection. Since profiling was done on bulk unsorted PBMCs, naive and antigen-experienced compartments could not be conclusively compared. As age increased, observed TCR beta diversity per million T cells dropped in a roughly linear way, and a significant reduction was already evident by age about 40. The CMV infection status of donors was not known, potentially confounding age-related changes in expanded clonotypes. Estimates of total diversity based on one million sequenced T cells were considered lower bounds and underestimates.

The 40 or so donors, aged 6 to 90 years, were systemically healthy Caucasian individuals from Russia. Each donor gave ten milliliters of peripheral blood, collected into EDTA-treated Vacutainer tubes. Ficoll-Paque density-gradient centrifugation was used to isolate PBMCs, with at least 7 million per sample. Total RNA was extracted from PBMCs with Trizol reagent, with at least 6 micrograms obtained per sample. For every donor, flow cytometry on a PBMC aliquot measured the percentage of naive CD45RAhigh/CD27high T cells. Counted from cysteine to phenylalanine, this CDR3 has 16 amino acids. Of the read, only the CDR3 DNA is kept; its 48 bases are in frame from base 1. For CDR1 and CDR2, the germline V gene (reference sequence) lists LNHNV and YYDKDF. V ends up 0 bases short and J 1 base short, with an unmatched junction base count of 2. Library preparation employed 5' RACE. The sequencer was an Illumina HiSeq 2500. A second PCR of 7 to 11 cycles was run with a J-beta primer mix and a sample-barcoded 5' primer. A unique molecular identifier was introduced onto each TCR beta cDNA molecule by a template-switch 5' adaptor carrying 12 random nucleotides. Each sample yielded at least 3 million CDR3-containing paired-end reads. All of the RNA was converted into first-strand cDNA using the Mint cDNA synthesis kit, with a TRBC-specific oligonucleotide serving as the primer. After uracil-DNA glycosylase treatment, a first 18-cycle PCR used universal primers M1SS and BC2_uni_R on all cDNA. As for the original processing: Normalization of each sample was performed by random selection of 1 million high-quality reads, each carrying a distinct molecular identifier. Reads with shared molecular identifiers were discarded instead of being binned into consensus sequences. MiTCR, run with a Q25 quality threshold and the strictest error-elimination algorithm, handled CDR3 identification, clonotype clustering and error correction. A nonparametric unseen species model using Euler transformation provided a lower-bound estimate of total TCR beta diversity. The raw public data were reprocessed by TCRdb itself: fastp quality trimming at Q25, MiXCR clonotype calling, in-frame beta chains only. Here each entry gathers all rows of one CDR3 protein and keeps the most common genes and DNA. TCRdb, not the original authors, processed these V and J calls. A total of more than 900,000 distinct CDR3 sequences appear in this sample, roughly 29% of them only once. The ten largest clonotypes hold roughly a tenth of the sample.

This clonotype turned up a few times. Its antigen is currently not known. Qualities for individual bases were not recorded, and no much larger clone is one base off. A further study also used this sample, focusing on T cells of mothers and their children. That second report states: Nine systemically healthy Caucasian individuals served as donors, namely three mothers together with their six children. cDNA synthesis used all of the extracted RNA, with 1.5 ug of RNA in each 15 ul reaction. Sample barcodes and 2-4 random nucleotides were added via the M1S primer in the second PCR. More than 8 million TCR beta CDR3 reads were obtained from each mother, and roughly 3 million reads were obtained from each child. Thymic selection shapes the output of TCR recombination in a similar way in related and unrelated pairs, and inherited differences have a minor effect. Normalized repertoire overlap was always slightly but never significantly higher in related than unrelated mother-child pairs. Persistent microchimeric T cell clones were not detected, at a sensitivity of approximately 100 clones per million clonotypes. Deep NGS was used in the study to compare the TCR beta repertoires of mothers and children and to look for features that separate related mother-child pairs from unrelated individuals. The mean age was roughly 44 +/- 4 years for the mothers and approximately 11 +/- 4 years for the children. After adapter ligation with NEBNext reagents, the libraries were sequenced on Illumina HiSeq 2000 with 100+100 nt paired-end reads. To prevent cross-contamination, the mother and child libraries were prepared one month apart and sequenced in separate runs. Between roughly 500,000 and 2,100,000 distinct TCR beta clonotypes were identified per donor. Naive TCR beta clonotypes were estimated from low-frequency clonotypes matched to each donor's FACS-determined naive share, without sorting.

This clonotype originated in a woman aged 40 to 50 in good health. Sequencing was performed on blood. Recombination joined TRBV15 with TRBJ2-3, and 9 junction bases match TRBD1. The CDR3 reads as follows: CATSRDRTGGTDTQYF. The DNA sequence reads TGTGCCACCAGCAGAGATCGGACAGGGGGCACAGATACGCAGTATTTT.